What follows is one TCR beta chain and its context. These data come from a study of blood T cell repertoires in COVID-19. Clones were sequenced by immunoSEQ multiplex PCR, and TCRdb holds only the in-frame ones, with some missing. The repertoire has just over 95,000 clones, roughly four fifths of them found once; the top ten carry over 3.5%. Per the germline V gene, CDR1 is MNHEY and CDR2 is SVGAGI. This CDR3 has 14 amino acids. V shed 6 bases and J shed 8 bases, with 17 bases lying between them. The specimen sequenced was peripheral blood. This TCR came from a man in his 60s with acute or convalescent COVID-19. V usage is TRBV6-5 and J usage is TRBJ2-1; D might be TRBD2 (6 bases). The CDR3 DNA reads TGTGCCAGCAGCAATCGGGAGATGACATATGAGCAGTTCTTC. This sequence encodes CASSNREMTYEQFF.